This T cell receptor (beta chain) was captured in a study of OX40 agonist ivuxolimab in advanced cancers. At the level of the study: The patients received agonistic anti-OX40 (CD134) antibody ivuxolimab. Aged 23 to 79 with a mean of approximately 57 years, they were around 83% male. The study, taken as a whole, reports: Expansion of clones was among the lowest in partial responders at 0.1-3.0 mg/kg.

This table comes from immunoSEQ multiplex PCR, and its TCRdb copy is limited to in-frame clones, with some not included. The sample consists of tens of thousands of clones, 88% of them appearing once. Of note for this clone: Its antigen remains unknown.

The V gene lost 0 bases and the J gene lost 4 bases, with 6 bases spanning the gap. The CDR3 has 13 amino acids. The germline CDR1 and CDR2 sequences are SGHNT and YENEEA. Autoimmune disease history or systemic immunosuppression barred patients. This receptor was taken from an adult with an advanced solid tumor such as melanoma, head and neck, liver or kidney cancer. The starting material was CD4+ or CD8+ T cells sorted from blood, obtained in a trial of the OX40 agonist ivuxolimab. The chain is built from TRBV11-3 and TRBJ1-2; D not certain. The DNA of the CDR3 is TGTGCCAGCAGCTTAGAAGGCGTCTATGGCTACACCTTC. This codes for CASSLEGVYGYTF.